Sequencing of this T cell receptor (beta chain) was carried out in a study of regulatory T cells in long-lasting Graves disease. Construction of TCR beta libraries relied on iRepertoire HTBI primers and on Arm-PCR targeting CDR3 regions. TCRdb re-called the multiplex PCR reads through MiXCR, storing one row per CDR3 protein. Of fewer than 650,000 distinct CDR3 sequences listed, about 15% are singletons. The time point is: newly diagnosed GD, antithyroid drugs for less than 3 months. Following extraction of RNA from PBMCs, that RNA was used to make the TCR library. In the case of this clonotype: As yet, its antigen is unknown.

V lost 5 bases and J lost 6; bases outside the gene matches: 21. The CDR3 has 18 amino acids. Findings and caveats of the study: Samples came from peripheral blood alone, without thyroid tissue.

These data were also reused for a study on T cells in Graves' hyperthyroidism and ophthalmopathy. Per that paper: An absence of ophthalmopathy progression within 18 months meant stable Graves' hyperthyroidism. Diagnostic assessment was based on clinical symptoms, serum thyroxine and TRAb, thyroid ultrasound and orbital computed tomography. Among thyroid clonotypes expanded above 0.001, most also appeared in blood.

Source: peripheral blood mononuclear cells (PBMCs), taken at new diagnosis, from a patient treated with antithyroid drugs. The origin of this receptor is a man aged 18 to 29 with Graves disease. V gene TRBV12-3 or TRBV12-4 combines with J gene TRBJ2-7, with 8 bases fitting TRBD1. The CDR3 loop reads CASSIEDRVEAGLVEQYF. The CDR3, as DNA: TGTGCCAGCAGTATTGAGGACAGGGTCGAAGCCGGGTTGGTCGAGCAGTACTTC.